These 31 T cell receptor beta chains were all obtained from the same sample, sequenced in a study of cytomegalovirus exposure and HLA in healthy donors (dated by TCRdb to about 2017). The library was obtained by the immunoSEQ multiplex PCR assay. The multiplex PCR relied on a mix of 60 forward primers for TCR Vbeta segments and 13 reverse primers for TCR Jbeta segments. TCRdb carries this immuneACCESS record with in-frame sequences only. Its versions omit some clonotypes, under half of them owing to an unresolved V gene in the studies checked, with the rest unexplained. In all, the sample holds approximately 190,000 clones, and around four fifths of those were seen once. Clones ranked in the top ten supply 6.5% of the sample. Sequenced sample: PBMCs. All receptors derive from a woman between 45 and 60 years old in good health and CMV-seropositive.

This chain joins TRBV4-2 and TRBJ1-6; TRBD1 might be the D (5 bases). The CDR3 is 17 residues long. Trimming cost V 4 bases and J 4 bases, with 17 bases left between them. In germline, CDR1 is LGHNA, CDR2 YNFKEQ. In nucleotides, the CDR3 is TGTGCCAGCAGCCCTCCCGGCAGGGTTTATTATAATTCACCCCTCCACTTT. Translation: CASSPPGRVYYNSPLHF.

Here the CDR3 DNA reads TGTGCCAGTACTAAGATCGGGACTTTAGAGACCCAGTACTTC. As protein: CASTKIGTLETQYF. The rearrangement uses TRBV28 and TRBJ2-5; possible D gene TRBD2, 6 bases. The CDR3 totals 14 residues. The V end was cut by 9 bases, the J end by 4 bases, with 18 bases between. Germline V lookup: CDR1 MDHEN, CDR2 SYDVKM.

This chain links TRBV9 with TRBJ2-1, with a weak D call TRBD2 (6 bases). V lost 0 bases to trimming and J lost 3 bases, with 13 bases between them. Germline CDR1 SGDLS, CDR2 YYNGEE. The CDR3 is made up of 16 amino acids. The CDR3 DNA sequence: TGTGCCAGCAGCGTAGTCGATAGCGGTAGCTACAATGAGCAGTTCTTC. Encoded protein: CASSVVDSGSYNEQFF. The variable domain in full, completed from reference TRBV9 and TRBJ2-1, reads DSGVTQTPKHLITATGQRVTLRCSPRSGDLSVYWYQQSLDQGLQFLIQYYNGEERAKGNILERFSAQQFPDLHSELNLSSLELGDSALYFCASSVVDSGSYNEQFFGPGTRLTVL.

The gene calls are TRBV5-4 and TRBJ2-7; TRBD2 is a possible D gene (6 bases). The CDR3 is 16 amino acids. Trimming stripped 0 bases from V and 2 bases from J, with 15 bases between. The germline CDR1 and CDR2 sequences are SGHNT and YYREEE (reference sequence). CDR3 region: CASSLDLAISPYEQYF. Written as DNA, the CDR3 is TGTGCCAGCAGCTTGGACCTAGCGATTTCTCCCTACGAGCAGTACTTC.

V usage is TRBV5-1 and J usage is TRBJ2-7; 13 positions match TRBD2. CDR1 is SGHRS, CDR2 YFSETQ, per germline. J lost 4 bases, V lost 5 bases, and 9 bases had no gene match. CDR3 length: 16 residues. The DNA for the CDR3 is TGCGCCAGCAGTATGCCGGGACTAGCGGGAAGGTACGAGCAGTACTTC. It encodes CASSMPGLAGRYEQYF.

The CDR3 protein is CATSSGSSWNEKLFF. The DNA of the CDR3 is TGTGCCACCAGCAGCGGGTCCTCATGGAATGAAAAACTGTTTTTT. The rearrangement uses TRBV15 and TRBJ1-4; D is uncertain. This CDR3 has 15 amino acids. V was cut by 3 bases and J by 5 bases, with 13 bases left in between. Germline-derived CDR1 and CDR2 are LNHNV and YYDKDF (reference sequence).

The V and J genes are TRBV5-4 and TRBJ2-5, with TRBD1 identical over 7 bases. From germline, CDR1 is SGHNT and CDR2 YYREEE (reference sequence). V shed 5 bases and J 2 bases; nucleotides not matched to a gene: 6. The CDR3 runs to 14 residues. The CDR3 is CASSRDSPQETQYF. CDR3 nucleotides: TGTGCCAGCAGTCGGGACAGCCCTCAAGAGACCCAGTACTTC.

The V call is TRBV5-1, the J call TRBJ1-2, with a possible D match to TRBD1 (6 bases). Germline CDR1 SGHRS, CDR2 YFSETQ. Trimming removed 1 base from V and 5 bases from J, with 9 bases in between. The CDR3 covers 13 residues. CDR3 bases: TGCGCCAGCAGCTTGAAGGGGGAGTATGGCTACACCTTC. Translating gives CASSLKGEYGYTF. Full variable domain (outside the CDR3, taken from reference TRBV5-1 and TRBJ1-2): KAGVTQTPRYLIKTRGQQVTLSCSPISGHRSVSWYQQTPGQGLQFLFEYFSETQRNKGNFPGRFSGRQFSNSRSEMNVSTLELGDSALYLCASSLKGEYGYTFGSGTRLTVV.

Only a few counts were recorded for this clone. The CDR3 region has the DNA TGTGCCAGCAGCTTAGGCCGACAGAGCTTGAAATCTGAAGCTTTCTTT. It specifies CASSLGRQSLKSEAFF. This sequence joins TRBV7-2 and TRBJ1-1, with D perhaps TRBD1 (5 bases). The V end lost 1 base, the J end lost 6 bases, and 18 bases lay between the germline ends. The length of the CDR3 is 16 residues. Looked up from germline, CDR1 is SGHTA and CDR2 is FQGNSA.

This clone was seen a few times. This chain's CDR3 is CASSTGETDTQYF. In DNA form, the CDR3 reads TGCGCCAGCAGCACAGGGGAGACAGATACGCAGTATTTT. This rearrangement joins TRBV5-1 to TRBJ2-3; 7 bases map to TRBD1. V dropped 4 bases and J dropped 3; count of bases not matched to a gene: 2. CDR3 size: 13 residues. The germline CDR1 and CDR2 sequences are SGHRS and YFSETQ.

The V gene is TRBV9, the J gene TRBJ2-5, with 9 bases fitting TRBD2. J gave up 5 bases and V 0 bases, and 8 bases lay outside the gene matches. The CDR3 is 16 residues long. Germline V gene lookup returns CDR1 SGDLS and CDR2 YYNGEE. Written as DNA, the CDR3 is TGTGCCAGCAGCGTAGGAGTGAGCGGGGGGTTCGAGACCCAGTACTTC. Protein sequence: CASSVGVSGGFETQYF.

The gene calls are TRBV19 and TRBJ2-7, with 8 bases matching TRBD1. The CDR3 spans 14 residues. V lost 3 bases, J lost 0 bases, and 1 base stayed unmatched. Germline V gene lookup returns CDR1 LNHDA and CDR2 SQIVND (reference sequence). CDR3 nucleotide sequence: TGTGCCAGTAGTATGGGGACAGGCTCCTACGAGCAGTACTTC. Its protein product is CASSMGTGSYEQYF.

J is TRBJ2-2 and V is TRBV7-3, with D tentatively TRBD2 (6 bases). The V end was cut by 5 bases, the J end by 6 bases, with 13 bases between. The CDR3 totals 14 residues. Per the germline V gene, CDR1 is SGHTA and CDR2 is FQGTGA. The chain's CDR3 is CASSRGSAAGELFF. CDR3 bases: TGTGCCAGCAGCCGGGGGAGCGCGGCCGGGGAGCTGTTTTTT.

In this sample, this clone turned up once. The CDR3 loop reads CASSESSGVDEQFF. The CDR3 DNA sequence: TGCGCCAGCAGTGAGTCCAGCGGGGTCGATGAGCAGTTCTTC. This chain uses TRBV10-1 with TRBJ2-1, with 7 bases lining up with TRBD2. The V segment lost 0 bases and the J segment 8 bases; nucleotides outside the gene matches: 4. The CDR3 spans 14 residues. Germline V gene sequence: CDR1 WNHNN, CDR2 SYGVQD (reference sequence).

The chain recombines TRBV11-2 with TRBJ2-1, with TRBD2 matching over 7 bases. Trimming cost V 6 bases and J 7 bases; bases outside gene matches: 9. This CDR3 has 14 residues. Germline lookup yields CDR1 SGHAT and CDR2 FQNNGV. CDR3 bases: TGTGCCAGCAGACCGGGCGGGAGAGGAAATGAGCAGTTCTTC. This translates into CASRPGGRGNEQFF.

The rearrangement joins TRBV7-2 to TRBJ2-3; 8 positions agree with TRBD1. The trim removed 3 bases at V and 5 bases at J, leaving 4 bases unmatched. The CDR3 covers 14 residues. Germline-derived CDR1 and CDR2 are SGHTA and FQGNSA. For the CDR3, the DNA is TGTGCCAGCAGCTTGCGGACAGGGATAGATACGCAGTATTTT. Protein product: CASSLRTGIDTQYF.

V and J are TRBV10-3 and TRBJ1-2; possible D gene TRBD1, 6 bases. The CDR3 loop spans 13 amino acids. V was shortened by 5 bases and J by 5 bases, with 12 bases between the two germline ends. From germline, CDR1 is ENHRY and CDR2 SYGVKD. Here the CDR3 reads CAISSGQPYGYTF. Here the CDR3 DNA reads TGTGCCATCAGTTCCGGACAGCCATATGGCTACACCTTC.

The chain combines TRBV6-1 with TRBJ2-5, with 7 bases matching TRBD2. Per the germline V gene, CDR1 is MNHNS and CDR2 is SASEGT. The CDR3 totals 16 residues. J gave up 2 bases and V 2 bases, and 8 bases lay outside the gene matches. CDR3 amino acids: CASSEILAGLQETQYF. For the CDR3, the DNA is TGTGCCAGCAGTGAAATTTTAGCGGGCCTACAAGAGACCCAGTACTTC.

V is TRBV30 and J is TRBJ2-7, with a weak D call TRBD2 (6 bases). Trimming took off 8 bases at V and 1 base at J, with 9 bases between the two ends. The CDR3 runs 11 residues. Germline CDR1 and CDR2: GTSNPN and SVGIG (reference sequence). Written as DNA, the CDR3 is TGTGCCGCGGGGCGGTCCTACGAGCAGTACTTC. Translation: CAAGRSYEQYF. The full variable domain, its missing parts supplied by reference TRBV30 and TRBJ2-7, is SQTIHQWPATLVQPVGSPLSLECTVEGTSNPNLYWYRQAAGRGLQLLFYSVGIGQISSEVPQNLSASRPQDRQFILSSKKLLLSDSGFYLCAAGRSYEQYFGPGTRLTVT.

V is TRBV14 and J is TRBJ1-2, with a weak D call TRBD1 (6 bases). The V end was cut by 3 bases, the J end by 8 bases, with 19 bases between. The CDR3 has 15 amino acids. Per the germline V gene, CDR1 is SGHDN and CDR2 is FVKESK. The CDR3 loop reads CASSHSHRVSWGYTF. In nucleotides, the CDR3 is TGTGCCAGCAGCCACTCCCACAGGGTCTCGTGGGGCTACACCTTC.

This chain connects TRBV14 to TRBJ2-7; D not certain. Germline values: CDR1 SGHDN, CDR2 FVKESK. The CDR3 contains 14 residues. Trimming stripped 3 bases from V and 0 bases from J, with 9 bases between. CDR3 region: CASSHLADSYEQYF. The CDR3 DNA reads TGTGCCAGCAGCCATTTAGCAGACTCCTACGAGCAGTACTTC.

The chain carries TRBV5-1 and TRBJ2-2, with TRBD1 matching 7 bases. The CDR3 is 15 residues long. Per germline, CDR1 SGHRS and CDR2 YFSETQ. The trim removed 2 bases at V and 7 bases at J, leaving 8 bases unmatched. In DNA form, the CDR3 reads TGCGCCAGCAGCTTCGGGAAGGGGGCCGGCGGGGAGCTGTTTTTT. Translation: CASSFGKGAGGELFF.

V and J are TRBV28 and TRBJ2-2, with D possibly being TRBD1 (6 bases). Germline assignment: CDR1 MDHEN and CDR2 SYDVKM. V gave up 2 bases and J gave up 8 bases, with 12 bases separating them. This CDR3 has 14 amino acids. CDR3 amino acids: CASSLASRGGELFF. For the CDR3, the DNA is TGTGCCAGCAGTTTAGCCTCCAGGGGAGGGGAGCTGTTTTTT.

This chain uses TRBV5-6 with TRBJ2-3; weak D call: TRBD1 (6 bases). Germline CDR1 SGHDT, CDR2 YYEEEE. V shed 0 bases and J shed 3 bases, with 14 bases lying between them. This CDR3 comprises 16 residues. The CDR3 sequence is CASSLDGDNPTDTQYF. CDR3 DNA sequence: TGTGCCAGCAGCTTGGATGGGGACAACCCAACAGATACGCAGTATTTT. Full variable domain (remainder filled in from reference TRBV5-6 and TRBJ2-3): DAGVTQSPTHLIKTRGQQVTLRCSPKSGHDTVSWYQQALGQGPQFIFQYYEEEERQRGNFPDRFSGHQFPNYSSELNVNALLLGDSALYLCASSLDGDNPTDTQYFGPGTRLTVL.

V and J are TRBV7-2 and TRBJ1-2; 8 nucleotides align to TRBD1. This CDR3 has 13 residues. Germline loops: CDR1 SGHTA, CDR2 FQGNSA. The trim removed 4 bases at V and 6 bases at J, leaving 4 bases unmatched. The CDR3 nucleotides are TGTGCCAGCAGCTCCGCAGGGGGCGATGGCTACACCTTC. It yields the protein CASSSAGGDGYTF.

This chain joins TRBV12-5 and TRBJ2-1, with 8 nucleotides matching TRBD2. The CDR3 covers 15 residues. Germline V CDR1 and CDR2: LGHNT, FRNRAP. J lost 2 bases, V lost 3 bases, and 3 bases had no gene match. This CDR3 is CASGFRSGAYNEQFF. DNA of the CDR3: TGTGCTAGTGGTTTCCGTAGCGGGGCCTACAATGAGCAGTTCTTC.

The gene calls are TRBV27 and TRBJ1-2; TRBD1 matches at 7 bases. The CDR3 is 14 residues long. Germline V gene lookup returns CDR1 MNHEY and CDR2 SMNVEV (reference sequence). Unmatched junction bases numbered 11, after V lost 4 bases and J lost 9 bases. The CDR3 nucleotides are TGTGCCAGCAGTTCCCTGACAGGGCCTAGGAGCTACACCTTC. It codes for CASSSLTGPRSYTF.

The CDR3 reads CASSLRVGTSAYEQYF. In DNA form, the CDR3 reads TGCGCCAGCAGCTTGAGGGTAGGGACTAGCGCCTACGAGCAGTACTTC. The genes are TRBV5-1 and TRBJ2-7; 10 bases map to TRBD2. The CDR3 has 16 amino acids. The germline V gene encodes CDR1 SGHRS and CDR2 YFSETQ. After removal of 1 base from V and 2 bases from J, the junction contained 6 bases not matched to a gene.

The chain is built from TRBV7-8 and TRBJ1-5; TRBD1 agrees at 11 bases. J was trimmed by 0 bases and V by 5 bases; bases with no gene match: 18. The length of the CDR3 is 21 residues. Germline V CDR1 and CDR2: SGHVS, FQNEAQ. The CDR3 sequence is CASSPGTGTGGVGYSNQPQHF. CDR3 nucleotides: TGTGCCAGCAGCCCCGGAACCGGGACAGGGGGTGTGGGGTATAGCAATCAGCCCCAGCATTTT. Supplemented by reference TRBV7-8 and TRBJ1-5, the full variable domain reads GAGVSQSPRYKVAKRGQDVALRCDPISGHVSLFWYQQALGQGPEFLTYFQNEAQLDKSGLPSDRFFAERPEGSVSTLKIQRTQQEDSAVYLCASSPGTGTGGVGYSNQPQHFGDGTRLSIL.

Regarding this clone: Mismatch with germline at one junction end may stem from a read error. V and J are TRBV7-9 and TRBJ2-3, with D possibly TRBD2 on 6 matching bases. The CDR3 is 10 residues long. The germline CDR1 and CDR2 sequences are SEHNR and FQNEAQ (reference sequence). The CDR3 is CSSRGDTQYF. The CDR3 coding sequence is TGTTCCAGCCGGGGGGATACGCAGTATTTT.

On this clone itself: At one end, the junction sequence differs from germline, possibly due to a read error. V and J are TRBV7-9 and TRBJ1-1; 8 nucleotides line up with TRBD1. The CDR3 has 16 residues. Germline V gene lookup returns CDR1 SEHNR and CDR2 FQNEAQ (reference sequence). The DNA of the CDR3 is TGTTCCAGCAGCCCTAGGGGCGGACAGGGAAACACTGAAGCTTTCTTT. Encoded protein: CSSSPRGGQGNTEAFF.